The 29 T cell receptor beta chains below all came from one sample that was sequenced in a study of T cells after yellow fever vaccination. Via MiXCR, TCRdb re-called the 5' RACE reads, giving one row per CDR3 protein. The table shows under 80,000 distinct CDR3 sequences, with 7.4% occurring only once. The sample consisted of CD8+ T cells sorted from PBMCs, taken 15 days after the yellow fever booster vaccination. The receptors were gathered from a man in his thirties or forties who received the YFV17D yellow fever vaccine.

This clonotype appeared many times. This chain joins TRBV14 and TRBJ2-3; D unclear. The V end was cut by 3 bases, the J end by 0 bases, with 7 bases between. Per the germline V gene, CDR1 is SGHDN and CDR2 is FVKESK. The CDR3 contains 14 residues. CDR3 loop: CASSQAVSTDTQYF. The DNA for the CDR3 is TGTGCCAGCAGCCAGGCGGTTAGCACAGATACGCAGTATTTT.

The sample holds many counts of this clonotype. J is TRBJ2-5 and V is TRBV25-1; D unresolved. V was cut by 4 bases and J by 0 bases, with 3 bases left in between. Germline values: CDR1 MGHDK, CDR2 SYGVNS. This CDR3 has 12 residues. CDR3 amino acids: CASSGNQETQYF. DNA of the CDR3: TGTGCCAGCAGTGGGAACCAAGAGACCCAGTACTTC.

This clonotype occurred a few times. CDR3 nucleotides: TGTGCCAGTAGTTGGGTGCCTGAAGAGACCCAGTACTTC. This encodes CASSWVPEETQYF. This sequence joins TRBV19 and TRBJ2-5; no reliable D call. CDR1 and CDR2 from the germline V gene are LNHDA and SQIVND (reference sequence). The CDR3 length is 13 residues. Deletions cut 5 bases from V and 3 bases from J, with 10 bases between.

This clonotype was found many times. The chain is built from TRBV20-1 and TRBJ2-7; 7 positions match TRBD2. V gave up 2 bases and J gave up 2 bases; unmatched junction bases: 6. This CDR3 region has 14 residues. Germline assignment: CDR1 DFQATT and CDR2 SNEGSKA (reference sequence). CDR3 nucleotide sequence: TGCAGTGCTAGATCTCTAGCGGCTGCCTACGAGCAGTACTTC. Its protein is CSARSLAAAYEQYF.

Notes on this clonotype: A much larger clone differs from this one at a single base, so this may be a read error. The J gene is TRBJ2-7, the V gene TRBV7-6; D uncertain. Germline assignment: CDR1 SGHVS and CDR2 FNYEAQ. V was clipped by 7 bases and J by 5 bases, with 18 bases between them. The CDR3 consists of 14 residues. In DNA, the CDR3 is TGTGCCAGCACCCTTACGGAACCGGGCCACGAGCAGTACTTC. It yields the protein CASTLTEPGHEQYF. The full variable domain, its missing parts supplied by reference TRBV7-6 and TRBJ2-7, is GAGVSQSPRYKVTKRGQDVALRCDPISGHVSLYWYRQALGQGPEFLTYFNYEAQQDKSGLPNDRFSAERPEGSISTLTIQRTEQRDSAMYRCASTLTEPGHEQYFGPGTRLTVT.

In this sample, this clonotype turned up many times. J is TRBJ2-4 and V is TRBV5-6, with D possibly matching TRBD1 (5 bases). The CDR3 has 14 amino acids. CDR1 is SGHDT and CDR2 is YYEEEE in the germline V gene. Trimming took 4 bases from V and 6 from J, leaving 14 bases between them. CDR3 protein: CASSPTNQGNIQYF. CDR3 in DNA: TGTGCCAGCAGCCCGACGAACCAGGGAAACATTCAGTACTTC.

On this clonotype: This may stem from a read error, because a much larger clone lies one nucleotide away. V usage is TRBV12-3 or TRBV12-4 and J usage is TRBJ2-1, with TRBD2 identical over 9 bases. The length of the CDR3 is 19 residues. CDR3 nucleotide sequence: TGTACCAGCTGTTTAGAACTAGCGGGCTTGGGGGACCTTTACAATGAGCAGTTCTTC. It specifies CTSCLELAGLGDLYNEQFF.

This clonotype was picked up a small number of times. The V gene is TRBV2, the J gene TRBJ2-5; possible D gene TRBD2, 6 bases. V was shortened by 2 bases and J by 4 bases, with 20 bases between the two germline ends. The CDR3 totals 17 residues. CDR1 and CDR2 from the germline V gene are SNHLY and FYNNEI. This CDR3 reads CASSEPTSDSSRETQYF. The CDR3 DNA is TGTGCCAGCAGTGAACCGACTAGTGACAGTAGTAGAGAGACCCAGTACTTC.

This clonotype was observed many times. The chain couples TRBV15 to TRBJ1-4; 8 positions agree with TRBD1. V shed 7 bases, J shed 8 bases, and the junction held 6 bases outside the gene matches. Germline values: CDR1 LNHNV, CDR2 YYDKDF (reference sequence). The CDR3 has 13 residues. CDR3 bases: TGTGCCACCATCGACAGGGGAGGAGAAAAACTGTTTTTT. This codes for CATIDRGGEKLFF.

Ten or more counts support this clonotype. This chain connects TRBV6-2 or TRBV6-3 to TRBJ2-3; 8 nucleotides agree with TRBD2. V was clipped by 8 bases and J by 5 bases; unmatched bases: 6. The CDR3 is 13 amino acids. Germline-derived CDR1 and CDR2 are MNHEY and SVGEGT. The CDR3 coding sequence is TGTGCCAGCGAAACTAGCGGAGAAGATACGCAGTATTTT. Translated: CASETSGEDTQYF.

There are many counts of this clonotype. This sequence joins TRBV11-3 and TRBJ2-3, with D perhaps TRBD2 (6 bases). Germline lookup yields CDR1 SGHNT and CDR2 YENEEA. Trimming took 5 bases from V and 8 from J, leaving 23 bases between them. There are 16 residues in the CDR3. The DNA of the CDR3 is TGTGCCAGCAGCCCGACTTGGACGGGGGAGGAGGGTACGCAGTATTTT. It is translated as CASSPTWTGEEGTQYF.

This clonotype was observed many times. The chain combines TRBV6-1 with TRBJ1-1; a possible D gene is TRBD1 (5 bases). The V gene's germline CDR1 is MNHNS and CDR2 SASEGT. This CDR3 spans 12 amino acids. Trimming took off 4 bases at V and 3 bases at J, with 6 bases between the two ends. The CDR3 bases are TGTGCCAGCAGTGGGGGGTACACTGAAGCTTTCTTT. Encoded protein: CASSGGYTEAFF.

This clonotype was seen ten or more times. The chain employs TRBV4-3 and TRBJ2-3; tentatively, D is TRBD2 (5 bases). The CDR3 extends over 17 amino acids. Germline CDR1 LGHNA, CDR2 YSLEER. The V gene lost 4 bases and the J gene lost 0 bases, with 17 bases spanning the gap. The CDR3 protein is CASSLGGKDLSTDTQYF. The CDR3 bases are TGCGCCAGCAGCCTCGGAGGAAAAGATTTGAGCACAGATACGCAGTATTTT.

The chain is built from TRBV7-6 and TRBJ1-1; D call uncertain. From germline, CDR1 is SGHVS and CDR2 FNYEAQ. The length of the CDR3 is 12 residues. V was trimmed by 1 base and J by 7 bases, leaving 7 bases between them. In DNA, the CDR3 is TGTGCCAGCAGCTTAGGAGGGAATGAAGCTTTCTTT. As protein: CASSLGGNEAFF.

As regards this clonotype: One base away lies a much larger clone, so this may be a sequencing read error. This chain connects TRBV7-8 to TRBJ2-1; tentatively, D is TRBD2 (6 bases). Between the trimmed V and J ends, which lost 6 bases and 2 bases, there was a span of 20 bases. From germline, CDR1 is SGHVS and CDR2 FQNEAQ. This CDR3 spans 17 amino acids. The CDR3 sequence is CASRGWRELLAYNEQFF. CDR3 sequence (DNA): TGTGCCAGCAGGGGGTGGAGGGAGCTTCTCGCCTACAATGAGCAGTTCTTC.

This clonotype has a count of ten or more. The CDR3 DNA is TGTGCCAGTAGTATAGATATACGGGAGCAGTTCTTC. Protein sequence: CASSIDIREQFF. The V gene is TRBV19, the J gene TRBJ2-1; D is unresolved. V lost 0 bases and J lost 10, with 7 bases in between. CDR1 and CDR2 (germline): LNHDA, SQIVND (reference sequence). CDR3 length equals 12 residues.

This clonotype was seen at least ten times. The gene calls are TRBV4-1 and TRBJ2-7; no reliable D call. Trimming took off 2 bases at V and 2 bases at J, with 16 bases between the two ends. The CDR3 length is 16 residues. Germline CDR1 MGHRA, CDR2 YSYEKL. The CDR3 DNA sequence: TGCGCCAGCAGCCAATTATTAGGCGTCCGAGCCTACGAGCAGTACTTC. Its translation is CASSQLLGVRAYEQYF.

This clonotype was detected ten times or more. The V call is TRBV5-6, the J call TRBJ2-3; perhaps TRBD2 as D (5 bases). V was pared by 1 base and J by 2 bases, with 14 bases between. The germline CDR1 and CDR2 sequences are SGHDT and YYEEEE. CDR3 size: 16 residues. The CDR3 nucleotides are TGTGCCAGCAGCTTGAGTCTGGGAGAATCCACAGATACGCAGTATTTT. It encodes CASSLSLGESTDTQYF.

This clonotype has at least ten counts. The chain uses TRBV5-6 and TRBJ2-3; unclear D gene. This CDR3 region has 16 residues. Germline lookup yields CDR1 SGHDT and CDR2 YYEEEE. The V end lost 6 bases, the J end lost 3 bases, and 20 bases lay between the germline ends. The chain's CDR3 is CASNDRRASITDTQYF. CDR3 coding DNA: TGTGCCAGCAACGATCGACGGGCTAGTATAACAGATACGCAGTATTTT.

This clonotype occurred many times. This chain uses TRBV29-1 with TRBJ2-1; 12 bases fit TRBD2. V lost 4 bases to trimming and J lost 10 bases; unmatched junction nucleotides: 5. The CDR3 sequence is 13 residues long. Germline values: CDR1 SQVTM, CDR2 ANQGSEA. CDR3 coding DNA: TGCAGCGTTGGCGGACTAGCGGGGAACGAGCAGTTCTTC. The encoded protein is CSVGGLAGNEQFF.

This clonotype was recorded at least ten times. The chain joins TRBV14 to TRBJ2-3; 13 bases line up with TRBD2. Trimming at V came to 4 bases and at J to 4 bases, leaving 14 bases not matched to a gene. The CDR3 spans 19 residues. Germline V lookup: CDR1 SGHDN, CDR2 FVKESK. The chain's CDR3 is CASSLEKRGLAGRSDTQYF. The CDR3 DNA reads as TGTGCCAGCAGCCTAGAAAAGAGGGGACTAGCGGGAAGATCAGATACGCAGTATTTT.

This clonotype appeared many times. The V call is TRBV5-1, the J call TRBJ2-3; the D is unclear. Germline V CDR1 and CDR2: SGHRS, YFSETQ. The CDR3 consists of 12 residues. V was shortened by 7 bases and J by 9 bases, with 15 bases between the two germline ends. The CDR3 DNA sequence: TGCGCCAGCCAAGCTGAGTCCCCCACGCAGTATTTT. Its translation is CASQAESPTQYF.

This clonotype appeared many times. The CDR3 DNA follows: TGTGCCAGCAGCTGGGGAACAGGGGCGCCCATCGACGAGCAGTACTTC. It encodes CASSWGTGAPIDEQYF. The chain employs TRBV5-4 and TRBJ2-7, with TRBD1 matching over 7 bases. The J segment lost 5 bases and the V segment lost 3 bases, leaving 14 bases of the junction unmatched. Germline assignment: CDR1 SGHNT and CDR2 YYREEE (reference sequence). The CDR3 totals 16 residues.

This clonotype was picked up many times. The rearrangement uses TRBV6-4 and TRBJ2-1; perhaps TRBD1 as D (6 bases). This CDR3 has 17 residues. Per the germline V gene, CDR1 is MRHNA and CDR2 is SNTAGT. V was clipped by 2 bases and J by 1 base, with 15 bases between them. CDR3 residues: CASSDVDSRRSYNEQFF. The CDR3, as DNA: TGTGCCAGCAGTGACGTGGACAGCCGACGGTCCTACAATGAGCAGTTCTTC.

This clonotype came up many times. The rearrangement links TRBV7-6 to TRBJ1-5; the D is unclear. CDR3 size: 16 residues. CDR1 and CDR2 from the germline V gene are SGHVS and FNYEAQ. V lost 1 base and J lost 1, with 11 bases in between. The CDR3 reads CASSLEAGLSNQPQHF. For the CDR3, the DNA is TGTGCCAGCAGCTTAGAGGCAGGTTTAAGCAATCAGCCCCAGCATTTT. The entire variable domain, with the rest obtained from reference TRBV7-6 and TRBJ1-5, is as follows: GAGVSQSPRYKVTKRGQDVALRCDPISGHVSLYWYRQALGQGPEFLTYFNYEAQQDKSGLPNDRFSAERPEGSISTLTIQRTEQRDSAMYRCASSLEAGLSNQPQHFGDGTRLSIL.

This clonotype was recorded at least ten times. The V gene is TRBV19, the J gene TRBJ2-7; 8 positions agree with TRBD1. V was pared by 6 bases and J by 2 bases, with 9 bases of the junction left unmatched. The CDR3 has 15 amino acids. Germline V gives CDR1 LNHDA, CDR2 SQIVND (reference sequence). CDR3 in amino acids: CASSPRQGIPYEQYF. CDR3 nucleotide sequence: TGTGCCAGTAGCCCGCGACAGGGGATCCCCTACGAGCAGTACTTC.

The chain uses TRBV7-2 and TRBJ2-7, with D perhaps matching TRBD1 (5 bases). This CDR3 is 13 amino acids long. The V end was cut by 5 bases, the J end by 3 bases, with 11 bases between. Germline V gives CDR1 SGHTA, CDR2 FQGNSA. The CDR3 DNA is TGTGCCAGCAGCAGGTGGGGCAACTACGAGCAGTACTTC. Encoded protein: CASSRWGNYEQYF.

This clonotype has ten or more counts. The chain links TRBV7-8 to TRBJ2-7; a weak D match, TRBD1 (5 bases). CDR3 length: 14 residues. Trimming pared 5 bases from V and 4 bases from J, leaving 15 bases between. The germline V gene encodes CDR1 SGHVS and CDR2 FQNEAQ. CDR3 in amino acids: CASSPRQRLYEQYF. The CDR3 coding sequence is TGTGCCAGCAGCCCACGACAGAGACTTTACGAGCAGTACTTC.

In this sample, this clonotype turned up many times. The chain joins TRBV9 to TRBJ2-3, with D uncertain. The CDR3 has 15 residues. Per the germline V gene, CDR1 is SGDLS and CDR2 is YYNGEE. Trimming left V 0 bases short and J 6 bases short, with 14 bases between. CDR3 DNA sequence: TGTGCCAGCAGCGTAGTTGGGATCCTGACGGATACGCAGTATTTT. Its protein product is CASSVVGILTDTQYF.